The 3 T cell receptor beta chains given below trace back to one sample, sequenced in a study of CD8 T cells in ankylosing spondylitis. Their specific antigens are unknown. TCRdb itself ran the 5' RACE reads through MiXCR, one entry per CDR3 protein. The table has 350,000 to 550,000 distinct CDR3 sequences, about 24% seen once; the top ten hold 0.89%. Study observations and caveats: Ankylosing spondylitis blood appeared to be characterized by a TCR beta motif of 8 or 9 highly homologous variants.

The sample consisted of blood, either unsorted or a sorted T cell fraction (not recorded which). These receptors all stem from a male donor with ankylosing spondylitis.

The table lists this clonotype with a few counts. The chain recombines TRBV7-9 with TRBJ2-3, with D perhaps matching TRBD1 (6 bases). The V end was cut by 3 bases, the J end by 6 bases, with 16 bases between. Looked up from germline, CDR1 is SEHNR and CDR2 is FQNEAQ (reference sequence). The CDR3 is made up of 15 amino acids. The CDR3 loop reads CASSLSSNRDDTQYF. For the CDR3, the DNA is TGTGCCAGCAGCTTGTCTTCAAACAGGGACGATACGCAGTATTTT.

The chain is built from TRBV3-1 and TRBJ2-7; no firm D call. This CDR3 is 15 amino acids long. Germline V gene sequence: CDR1 LGHDT, CDR2 YNNKEL (reference sequence). Trimming removed 0 bases from V and 0 bases from J, with 9 bases in between. In DNA, the CDR3 is TGTGCCAGCAGCCAAGATCCCCCCGGCTCCTACGAGCAGTACTTC. The encoded protein is CASSQDPPGSYEQYF.

The sample holds one count of this clonotype. The rearrangement uses TRBV29-1 and TRBJ1-1; tentatively, D is TRBD1 (6 bases). The germline V gene has CDR1 SQVTM and CDR2 ANQGSEA. The germline V and J ends were trimmed by 4 bases and 1 base, with 10 bases remaining between them. This CDR3 has 13 residues. The CDR3 here is CSVGGRGNTEAFF. Here the CDR3 DNA reads TGCAGCGTTGGGGGCAGGGGGAACACTGAAGCTTTCTTT.